There are a few counts of the clone carrying this TCR beta chain. Antigen specificity is unknown. These data originate in a study of post-analysis software for immune sequencing data. Findings of the study overall: There were five or six TRBV segments more frequent in patients than controls, and TRBV5-6, TRBV5-1 and TRBV20-1 were among them.

CDR3 size: 15 residues. J lost 3 bases, V lost 4 bases, and 9 bases had no gene match. CDR1 and CDR2 from the germline V gene are SGHRS and YFSETQ. Unique-molecular-identifier-tagged TCR beta cDNA libraries were used. TCRdb reprocessed the PCR reads with MiXCR, giving one entry per CDR3 protein. The table has a few hundred thousand distinct CDR3 sequences, less than 40% seen once. V gene TRBV5-1 combines with J gene TRBJ2-7, with 8 nucleotides matching TRBD1. Material: blood. This receptor was taken from a girl aged 2 to 17 with multiple sclerosis. The CDR3 loop is CASSPRDRHYYEQYF. CDR3 bases: TGCGCCAGCAGCCCCCGGGACAGGCATTACTACGAGCAGTACTTC.